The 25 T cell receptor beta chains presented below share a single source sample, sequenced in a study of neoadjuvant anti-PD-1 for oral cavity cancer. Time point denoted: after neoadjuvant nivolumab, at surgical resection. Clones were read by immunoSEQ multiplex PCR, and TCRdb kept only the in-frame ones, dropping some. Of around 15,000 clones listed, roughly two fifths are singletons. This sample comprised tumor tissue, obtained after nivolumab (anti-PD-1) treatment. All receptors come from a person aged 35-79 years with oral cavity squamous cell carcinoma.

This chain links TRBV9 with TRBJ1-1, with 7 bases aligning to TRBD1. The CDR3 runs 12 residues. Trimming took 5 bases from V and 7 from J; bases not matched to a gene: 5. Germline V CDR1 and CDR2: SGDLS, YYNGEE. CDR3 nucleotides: TGTGCCAGCAGTTCTCGGACAGGTGAAGCTTTCTTT. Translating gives CASSSRTGEAFF.

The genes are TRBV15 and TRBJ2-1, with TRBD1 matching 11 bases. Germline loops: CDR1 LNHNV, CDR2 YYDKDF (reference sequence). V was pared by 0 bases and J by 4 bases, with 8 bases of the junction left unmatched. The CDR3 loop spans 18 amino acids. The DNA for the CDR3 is TGTGCCACCAGCAGAGATTACCAAGGGACAGGGGGATACAATGAGCAGTTCTTC. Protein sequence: CATSRDYQGTGGYNEQFF.

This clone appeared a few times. In DNA, the CDR3 is TGCGCCAGCAGTGAACGGGGGAGTGCCAACGTCCTGACTTTC. This codes for CASSERGSANVLTF. The chain joins TRBV10-1 to TRBJ2-6, with D possibly TRBD2 on 6 matching bases. With 3 bases removed from V and 7 bases from J, the gap between germline ends came to 10 bases. The CDR3 runs to 14 residues. The germline CDR1 and CDR2 sequences are WNHNN and SYGVQD (reference sequence).

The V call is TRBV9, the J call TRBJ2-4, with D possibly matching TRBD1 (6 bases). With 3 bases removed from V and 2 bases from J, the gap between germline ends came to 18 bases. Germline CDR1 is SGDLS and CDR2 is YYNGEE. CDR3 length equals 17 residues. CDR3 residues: CASSDPIGGGTKNIQYF. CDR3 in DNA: TGTGCCAGCAGCGATCCGATAGGGGGTGGGACCAAAAACATTCAGTACTTC.

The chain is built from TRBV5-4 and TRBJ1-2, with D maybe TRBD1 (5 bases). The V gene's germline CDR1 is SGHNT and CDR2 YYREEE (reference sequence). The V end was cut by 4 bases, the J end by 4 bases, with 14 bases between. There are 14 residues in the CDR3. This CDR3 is CASSGQGRRYGYTF. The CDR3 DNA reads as TGTGCCAGCAGCGGGCAGGGACGCCGCTATGGCTACACCTTC.

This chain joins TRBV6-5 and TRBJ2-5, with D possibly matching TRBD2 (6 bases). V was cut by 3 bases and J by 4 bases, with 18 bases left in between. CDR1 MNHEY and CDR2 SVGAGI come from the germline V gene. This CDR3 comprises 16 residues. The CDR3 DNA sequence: TGTGCCAGCAGTTATTCCTTACCAGAGCGGGCAGAGACCCAGTACTTC. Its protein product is CASSYSLPERAETQYF.

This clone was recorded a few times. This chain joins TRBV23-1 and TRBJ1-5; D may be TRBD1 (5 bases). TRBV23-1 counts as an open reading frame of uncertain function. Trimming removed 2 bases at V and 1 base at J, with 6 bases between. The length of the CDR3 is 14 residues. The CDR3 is CASSQRDSNQPQHF. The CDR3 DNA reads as TGCGCCAGCAGTCAACGGGACAGCAATCAGCCCCAGCATTTT.

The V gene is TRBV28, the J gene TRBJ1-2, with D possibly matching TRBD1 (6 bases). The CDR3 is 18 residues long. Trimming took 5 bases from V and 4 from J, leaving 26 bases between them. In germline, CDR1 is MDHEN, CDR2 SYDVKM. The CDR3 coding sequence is TGTGCCAGCAGTCCGCTCCCCGGGACACCTAACGGGGTCTATGGCTACACCTTC. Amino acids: CASSPLPGTPNGVYGYTF.

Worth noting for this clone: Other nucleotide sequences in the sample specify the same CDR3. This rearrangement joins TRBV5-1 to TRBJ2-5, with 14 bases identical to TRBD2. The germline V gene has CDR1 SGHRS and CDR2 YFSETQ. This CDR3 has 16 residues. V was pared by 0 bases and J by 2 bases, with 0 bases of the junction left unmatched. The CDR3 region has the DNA TGCGCCAGCAGCTTGGGACTAGCGGGGGGGCAAGAGACCCAGTACTTC. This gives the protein CASSLGLAGGQETQYF.

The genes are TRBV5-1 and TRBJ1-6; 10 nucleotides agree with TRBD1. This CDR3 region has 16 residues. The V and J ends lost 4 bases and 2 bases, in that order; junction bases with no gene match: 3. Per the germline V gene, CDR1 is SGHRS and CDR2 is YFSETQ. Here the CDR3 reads CASSPGQGPYNSPLHF. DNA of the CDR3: TGCGCCAGCAGCCCGGGACAGGGGCCCTATAATTCACCCCTCCACTTT.

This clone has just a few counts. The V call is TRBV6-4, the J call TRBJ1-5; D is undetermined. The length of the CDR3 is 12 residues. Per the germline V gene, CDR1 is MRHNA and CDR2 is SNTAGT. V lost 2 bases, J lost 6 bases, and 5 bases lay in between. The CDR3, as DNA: TGTGCCAGCAGTGACGCGACTCAGCCCCAGCATTTT. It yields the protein CASSDATQPQHF.

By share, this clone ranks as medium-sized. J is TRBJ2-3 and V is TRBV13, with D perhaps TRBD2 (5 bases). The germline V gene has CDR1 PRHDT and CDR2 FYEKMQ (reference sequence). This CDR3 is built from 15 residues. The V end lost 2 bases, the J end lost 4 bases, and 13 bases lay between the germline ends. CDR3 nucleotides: TGTGCCAGCAGCTTATGGGGAGCGGTCGCAGATACGCAGTATTTT. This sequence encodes CASSLWGAVADTQYF.

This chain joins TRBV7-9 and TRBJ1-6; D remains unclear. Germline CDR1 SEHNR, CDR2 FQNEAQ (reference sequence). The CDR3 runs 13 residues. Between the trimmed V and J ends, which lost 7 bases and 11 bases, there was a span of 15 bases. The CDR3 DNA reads TGTGCCAGCAACCACGGGTCTGGTCCACCCCTCCACTTT. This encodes CASNHGSGPPLHF.

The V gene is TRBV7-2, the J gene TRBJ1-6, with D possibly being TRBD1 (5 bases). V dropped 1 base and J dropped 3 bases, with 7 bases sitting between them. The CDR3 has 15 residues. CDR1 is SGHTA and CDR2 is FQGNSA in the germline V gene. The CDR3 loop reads CASSLGRDYNSPLHF. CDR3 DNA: TGTGCCAGCAGCTTAGGCAGGGACTATAATTCACCCCTCCACTTT. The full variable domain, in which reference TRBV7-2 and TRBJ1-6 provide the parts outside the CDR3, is GAGVSQSPSNKVTEKGKDVELRCDPISGHTALYWYRQSLGQGLEFLIYFQGNSAPDKSGLPSDRFSAERTGGSVSTLTIQRTQQEDSAVYLCASSLGRDYNSPLHFGNGTRLTVT.

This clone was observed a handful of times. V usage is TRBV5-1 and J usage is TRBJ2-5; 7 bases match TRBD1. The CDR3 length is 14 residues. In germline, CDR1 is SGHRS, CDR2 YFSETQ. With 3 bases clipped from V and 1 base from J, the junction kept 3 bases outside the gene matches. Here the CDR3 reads CASSSGTAQETQYF. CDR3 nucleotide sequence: TGCGCCAGCAGCTCCGGGACAGCCCAAGAGACCCAGTACTTC. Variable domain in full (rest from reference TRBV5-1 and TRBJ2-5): KAGVTQTPRYLIKTRGQQVTLSCSPISGHRSVSWYQQTPGQGLQFLFEYFSETQRNKGNFPGRFSGRQFSNSRSEMNVSTLELGDSALYLCASSSGTAQETQYFGPGTRLLVL.

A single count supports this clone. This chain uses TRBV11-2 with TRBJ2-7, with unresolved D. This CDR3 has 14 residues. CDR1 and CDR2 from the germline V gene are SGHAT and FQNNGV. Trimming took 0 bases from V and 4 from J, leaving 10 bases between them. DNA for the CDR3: TGTGCCAGCAGCTTAGATTTTCCCGGATACGAGCAGTACTTC. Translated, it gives CASSLDFPGYEQYF.

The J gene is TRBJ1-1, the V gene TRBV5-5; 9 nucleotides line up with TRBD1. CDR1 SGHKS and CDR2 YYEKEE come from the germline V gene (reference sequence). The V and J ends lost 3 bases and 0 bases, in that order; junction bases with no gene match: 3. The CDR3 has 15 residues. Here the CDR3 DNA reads TGTGCCAGCAGCTGGGGGACAGGGATGAACACTGAAGCTTTCTTT. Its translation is CASSWGTGMNTEAFF.

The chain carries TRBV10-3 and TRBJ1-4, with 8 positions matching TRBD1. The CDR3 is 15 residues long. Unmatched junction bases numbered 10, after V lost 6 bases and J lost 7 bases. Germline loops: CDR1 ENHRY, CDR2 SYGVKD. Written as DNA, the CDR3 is TGTGCCATCAGAGGACAGGGAGAAACGGGTGAAAAACTGTTTTTT. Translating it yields CAIRGQGETGEKLFF.

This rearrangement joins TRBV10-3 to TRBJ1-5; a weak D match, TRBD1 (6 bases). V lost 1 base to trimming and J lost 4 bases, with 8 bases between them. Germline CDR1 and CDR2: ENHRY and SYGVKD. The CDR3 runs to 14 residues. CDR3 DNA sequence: TGTGCCATCAGTGAGTATGACAGGAATCAGCCCCAGCATTTT. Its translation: CAISEYDRNQPQHF.

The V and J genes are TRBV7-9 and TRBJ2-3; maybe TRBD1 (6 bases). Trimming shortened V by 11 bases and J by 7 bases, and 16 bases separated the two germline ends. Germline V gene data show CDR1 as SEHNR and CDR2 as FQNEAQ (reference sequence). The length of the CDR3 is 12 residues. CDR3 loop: CAGRDISHTQYF. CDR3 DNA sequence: TGTGCCGGCCGGGACATTTCTCATACGCAGTATTTT.

The CDR3 sequence is CSVAAGEGYGYTF. The CDR3 DNA follows: TGCAGCGTTGCGGCTGGGGAAGGCTATGGCTACACCTTC. This sequence joins TRBV29-1 and TRBJ1-2; D is unresolved. This CDR3 comprises 13 residues. CDR1 SQVTM and CDR2 ANQGSEA come from the germline V gene. V lost 4 bases to trimming and J lost 4 bases, with 13 bases between them. Looking up the rest from reference TRBV29-1 and TRBJ1-2 gives the full variable domain: SAVISQKPSRDICQRGTSLTIQCQVDSQVTMMFWYRQQPGQSLTLIATANQGSEATYESGFVIDKFPISRPNLTFSTLTVSNMSPEDSSIYLCSVAAGEGYGYTFGSGTRLTVV.

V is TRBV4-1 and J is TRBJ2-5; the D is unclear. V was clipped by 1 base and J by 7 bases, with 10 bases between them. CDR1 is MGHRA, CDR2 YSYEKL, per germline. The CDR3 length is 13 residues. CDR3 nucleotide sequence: TGCGCCAGCAGCCAAGGCCCCAGGTTGACCCAGTACTTC. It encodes CASSQGPRLTQYF.

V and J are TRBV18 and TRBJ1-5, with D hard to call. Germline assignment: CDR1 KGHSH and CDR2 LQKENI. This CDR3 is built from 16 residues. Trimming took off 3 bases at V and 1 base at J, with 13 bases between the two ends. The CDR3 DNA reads TGTGCCAGCTCACCCGAGCGAGTAGGGAGCAATCAGCCCCAGCATTTT. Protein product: CASSPERVGSNQPQHF.

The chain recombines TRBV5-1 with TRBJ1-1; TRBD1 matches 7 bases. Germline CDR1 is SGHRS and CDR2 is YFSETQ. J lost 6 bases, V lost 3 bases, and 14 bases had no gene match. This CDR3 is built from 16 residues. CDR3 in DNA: TGCGCCAGCAGCTATCGACAGGGAAGTGGAGCGGCTGAAGCTTTCTTT. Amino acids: CASSYRQGSGAAEAFF. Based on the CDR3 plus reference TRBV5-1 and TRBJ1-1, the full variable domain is KAGVTQTPRYLIKTRGQQVTLSCSPISGHRSVSWYQQTPGQGLQFLFEYFSETQRNKGNFPGRFSGRQFSNSRSEMNVSTLELGDSALYLCASSYRQGSGAAEAFFGQGTRLTVV.

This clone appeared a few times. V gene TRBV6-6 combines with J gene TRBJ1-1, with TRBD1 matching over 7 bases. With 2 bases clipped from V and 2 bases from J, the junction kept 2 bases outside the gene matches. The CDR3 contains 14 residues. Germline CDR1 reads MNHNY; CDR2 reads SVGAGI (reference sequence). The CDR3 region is CASSYRQGNTEAFF. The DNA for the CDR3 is TGTGCCAGCAGTTACCGACAGGGCAACACTGAAGCTTTCTTT.